This passage covers 22 T cell receptor beta chains from one sample sequenced in a study of spatial heterogeneity in lung cancer. One entry per CDR3 protein, called by TCRdb with MiXCR from the 5' RACE reads. The profile covers approximately 93,000 distinct CDR3 sequences, with roughly a fifth appearing a single time and just over 20% taken by the ten largest. Time point meaning: blood at routine non-recurrence follow-up after resection. Sequencing was performed on PBMCs, taken at follow-up. The receptors were sampled from a male donor with early-stage non-small cell lung cancer.

This clonotype was observed a few times. The chain joins TRBV5-5 to TRBJ1-2; a possible D gene is TRBD1 (6 bases). The CDR3 runs 15 residues. CDR1 is SGHKS, CDR2 YYEKEE, per germline (reference sequence). The V end lost 0 bases, the J end lost 4 bases, and 13 bases lay between the germline ends. The CDR3 DNA is TGTGCCAGCAGCTTGGCGGTGTCAGGGGTCTATGGCTACACCTTC. Translation: CASSLAVSGVYGYTF.

The chain combines TRBV3-1 with TRBJ2-7, with D perhaps matching TRBD2 (5 bases). Germline CDR1 LGHDT, CDR2 YNNKEL (reference sequence). Trimming removed 0 bases at V and 4 bases at J, with 7 bases between. The CDR3 runs 13 residues. CDR3 coding DNA: TGTGCCAGCAGCCAAGAGCCGGGATACGAGCAGTACGTC. Translation gives CASSQEPGYEQYV.

This clonotype was counted at least ten times. The rearrangement links TRBV6-5 to TRBJ1-6, with D unresolved. Germline lookup yields CDR1 MNHEY and CDR2 SVGAGI. Trimming took 6 bases from V and 6 from J, leaving 15 bases between them. The CDR3 consists of 15 residues. The CDR3 sequence is CASSRGVGGNSPLHF. The DNA for the CDR3 is TGTGCCAGCAGCCGCGGGGTAGGAGGTAATTCACCCCTCCACTTT.

The V gene is TRBV5-1, the J gene TRBJ2-3; 7 bases are shared with TRBD2. V trimming: 4 bases; J trimming: 1 base; junction bases outside the gene matches: 9. This CDR3 region has 16 residues. The germline V gene encodes CDR1 SGHRS and CDR2 YFSETQ. The chain's CDR3 is CASSTRSGRGTDTQYF. The CDR3 bases are TGCGCCAGCAGCACCCGTAGCGGGCGGGGCACAGATACGCAGTATTTT.

The chain uses TRBV7-2 and TRBJ2-2; no reliable D call. CDR1 is SGHTA, CDR2 FQGNSA, per germline. V dropped 1 base and J dropped 6 bases, with 12 bases sitting between them. The CDR3 length is 15 residues. The CDR3 region has the DNA TGTGCCAGCAGCTTAGTCGGTCTTGGGTCCGGGGAGCTGTTTTTT. This encodes CASSLVGLGSGELFF.

A few counts support this clonotype. The chain has TRBV4-1 and TRBJ2-2, with TRBD2 as a possible D gene (7 bases). This CDR3 contains 16 residues. Looked up from germline, CDR1 is MGHRA and CDR2 is YSYEKL. With 7 bases removed from V and 7 bases from J, the gap between germline ends came to 22 bases. The CDR3 bases are TGCGCCAGCACCGGCCTCTATCGGGGGGCGGGCGGGGAGCTGTTTTTT. The encoded protein is CASTGLYRGAGGELFF.

The chain employs TRBV6-2 or TRBV6-3 and TRBJ2-5; the match to TRBD1 covers 9 bases. This CDR3 region has 12 residues. CDR1 is MNHEY and CDR2 is SVGEGT in the germline V gene. Trimming took 1 base from V and 12 from J; bases not matched to a gene: 3. CDR3 protein: CASSYLGQGKYF. In nucleotides, the CDR3 is TGTGCCAGCAGTTACTTGGGACAGGGAAAGTACTTC.

In this sample, this clonotype turned up many times. The rearrangement uses TRBV5-1 and TRBJ2-5; D is uncertain. This CDR3 is built from 11 residues. Germline V lookup: CDR1 SGHRS, CDR2 YFSETQ. V was trimmed by 8 bases and J by 2 bases, leaving 7 bases between them. DNA for the CDR3: TGCGCCAGTCAAATACAAGAGACCCAGTACTTC. Amino acid sequence: CASQIQETQYF.

There are a few counts of this clonotype. This sequence joins TRBV10-3 and TRBJ1-1, with D perhaps matching TRBD1 (6 bases). The CDR3 contains 17 residues. V was shortened by 0 bases and J by 3 bases, with 17 bases between the two germline ends. The germline gives CDR1 ENHRY, CDR2 SYGVKD. For the CDR3, the DNA is TGTGCCATCAGTGAGTCAGGGGGGCGGGTATCGGACACTGAAGCTTTCTTT. It codes for CAISESGGRVSDTEAFF.

This clonotype was seen a few times. The chain is built from TRBV19 and TRBJ2-2; D possibly corresponds to TRBD1 (6 bases). In germline, CDR1 is LNHDA, CDR2 SQIVND (reference sequence). The V end lost 8 bases, the J end lost 0 bases, and 19 bases lay between the germline ends. CDR3 length equals 17 residues. CDR3: CASGQSQLSANTGELFF. The CDR3 DNA reads as TGTGCCAGTGGACAGTCTCAGCTGTCGGCGAACACCGGGGAGCTGTTTTTT. The full variable domain, rest sourced from reference TRBV19 and TRBJ2-2, is DGGITQSPKYLFRKEGQNVTLSCEQNLNHDAMYWYRQDPGQGLRLIYYSQIVNDFQKGDIAEGYSVSREKKESFPLTVTSAQKNPTAFYLCASGQSQLSANTGELFFGEGSRLTVL.

V is TRBV5-4 and J is TRBJ2-4; D is unresolved. Germline CDR1 reads SGHNT; CDR2 reads YYREEE (reference sequence). V dropped 4 bases and J dropped 0 bases, with 14 bases sitting between them. The CDR3 runs to 16 residues. CDR3 region: CASSPDTSRAKNIQYF. The CDR3 DNA reads TGTGCCAGCAGCCCCGACACATCCAGAGCCAAAAACATTCAGTACTTC.

This clonotype was found a few times. The rearrangement links TRBV5-4 to TRBJ1-2; D call uncertain. V was shortened by 2 bases and J by 6 bases, with 8 bases between the two germline ends. Germline assignment: CDR1 SGHNT and CDR2 YYREEE (reference sequence). This CDR3 comprises 12 residues. This CDR3 is CASSLPRDGYTF. In nucleotides, the CDR3 is TGTGCCAGCAGCTTACCCCGAGATGGCTACACCTTC.

Ten or more counts support this clonotype. The genes are TRBV20-1 and TRBJ2-6; the D is unclear. Germline V lookup: CDR1 DFQATT, CDR2 SNEGSKA (reference sequence). This CDR3 contains 14 residues. V lost 6 bases and J lost 2, with 11 bases in between. This chain's CDR3 is CSAIGGAGANVLTF. CDR3 coding DNA: TGCAGTGCCATTGGCGGAGCTGGGGCCAACGTCCTGACTTTC.

The table lists this clonotype with a few counts. This sequence joins TRBV4-2 and TRBJ2-7; tentative D call: TRBD2 (5 bases). From germline, CDR1 is LGHNA and CDR2 YNFKEQ. Trimming cost V 4 bases and J 6 bases, with 19 bases left between them. The CDR3 consists of 15 residues. The CDR3: CASSPPGRRLAEQYF. The CDR3 DNA reads TGTGCCAGCAGCCCCCCGGGAAGGAGGCTCGCCGAGCAGTACTTC.

CDR3 nucleotide sequence: TGCGCCAGCAGCTTGGACCCAGGGGCCAACAATGAGCAGTTCTTC. Its translation: CASSLDPGANNEQFF. The chain employs TRBV5-1 and TRBJ2-1; a possible D gene is TRBD1 (6 bases). This CDR3 has 15 amino acids. V shed 0 bases and J shed 5 bases, with 12 bases lying between them. Germline-derived CDR1 and CDR2 are SGHRS and YFSETQ.

The rearrangement joins TRBV7-3 to TRBJ2-5, with 8 bases identical to TRBD2. With 5 bases clipped from V and 4 bases from J, the junction kept 12 bases outside the gene matches. The CDR3 runs 16 residues. CDR1 SGHTA and CDR2 FQGTGA come from the germline V gene. CDR3 amino acids: CASSPLGAGVGETQYF. The CDR3 nucleotides read TGTGCCAGCAGCCCCCTCGGAGCGGGAGTAGGAGAGACCCAGTACTTC.

The rearrangement links TRBV20-1 to TRBJ2-5; 10 bases line up with TRBD2. Germline lookup yields CDR1 DFQATT and CDR2 SNEGSKA (reference sequence). The CDR3 runs to 14 residues. Trimming at V came to 4 bases and at J to 4 bases, leaving 6 bases not matched to a gene. The CDR3: CSANLIAGGETQYF. The CDR3 nucleotides read TGCAGTGCTAACTTGATAGCGGGGGGAGAGACCCAGTACTTC.

In the case of this clonotype: At one of its ends the junction is not consistent with the germline gene, which may arise from a read error. The rearrangement links TRBV5-1 to TRBJ1-2, with no clear D. CDR1 is SGHRS, CDR2 YFSETQ, per germline. This CDR3 is built from 13 residues. The CDR3 DNA is TGCGTCAGCAGCTCGGACGGGCTCTATGGCTACACCTTC. Protein product: CVSSSDGLYGYTF.

In its sample, this clonotype was seen a few times. V gene TRBV14 combines with J gene TRBJ2-5; D gene uncertain. Trimming removed 0 bases from V and 2 bases from J, with 10 bases in between. Per germline, CDR1 SGHDN and CDR2 FVKESK. This CDR3 has 15 amino acids. The CDR3 sequence: CASSQDRHRQETQYF. The CDR3 DNA follows: TGTGCCAGCAGCCAAGACAGACACCGGCAAGAGACCCAGTACTTC. The variable domain in full, completed from reference TRBV14 and TRBJ2-5, reads EAGVTQFPSHSVIEKGQTVTLRCDPISGHDNLYWYRRVMGKEIKFLLHFVKESKQDESGMPNNRFLAERTGGTYSTLKVQPAELEDSGVYFCASSQDRHRQETQYFGPGTRLLVL.

The rearrangement joins TRBV2 to TRBJ1-1; no definite D call. The CDR3 loop spans 12 amino acids. The V gene's germline CDR1 is SNHLY and CDR2 FYNNEI. The V and J ends lost 6 bases and 0 bases respectively, with 5 bases between them. CDR3: CASRGMNTEAFF. The CDR3 DNA is TGTGCCAGCAGGGGGATGAACACTGAAGCTTTCTTT.

V gene TRBV30 combines with J gene TRBJ2-1; D is uncertain. Trimming cost V 4 bases and J 6 bases, with 7 bases left between them. This CDR3 region has 11 residues. Germline V gene data show CDR1 as GTSNPN and CDR2 as SVGIG (reference sequence). For the CDR3, the DNA is TGTGCCTGGAAGTACAGCAATGAGCAGTTCTTC. Translating it yields CAWKYSNEQFF.

The chain carries TRBV2 and TRBJ2-2; 7 nucleotides align to TRBD1. The V and J ends lost 7 bases and 4 bases, in that order; junction bases with no gene match: 12. The germline gives CDR1 SNHLY, CDR2 FYNNEI. This CDR3 comprises 16 residues. The DNA of the CDR3 is TGTGCCAGCATTATAGCTAAGGCAGGGGGCACCGGGGAGCTGTTTTTT. Translating gives CASIIAKAGGTGELFF.